The next 4 T cell receptor beta chains were all read from a single sample in a study of beta chain features in type 1 diabetes. The whole isolated RNA underwent reverse transcription, so sequencing captured expressed TCRB transcripts. Here immunoSEQ multiplex PCR was the method, and the copy in TCRdb shows in-frame clones only, minus some. The sample shows some 180,000 clones, about 12% of them seen only once. Sequencing was done on a sample of central memory CD4+ T cells from blood. These receptors were obtained from a woman aged 18-29 years in good health.

This rearrangement joins TRBV30 to TRBJ1-2; tentatively, D is TRBD1 (6 bases). Trimming left V 2 bases short and J 8 bases short, with 15 bases between. The CDR3 is 13 residues long. In germline, CDR1 is GTSNPN, CDR2 SVGIG (reference sequence). The CDR3 region is CAWSPGARGGYTF. The CDR3 DNA reads as TGTGCCTGGAGTCCTGGGGCGAGGGGGGGCTACACCTTC.

This sequence joins TRBV28 and TRBJ1-3; possibly TRBD1 for D (5 bases). Germline CDR1 and CDR2: MDHEN and SYDVKM. V was clipped by 6 bases and J by 0 bases, with 12 bases between them. There are 15 residues in the CDR3. CDR3 nucleotide sequence: TGTGCCAGCAGCCCCGCGACAGTCTCTGGAAACACCATATATTTT. Its protein is CASSPATVSGNTIYF.

The sample holds a few counts of this clone. The chain links TRBV18 to TRBJ2-2; maybe TRBD1 (6 bases). In germline, CDR1 is KGHSH, CDR2 LQKENI. V gave up 2 bases and J gave up 7 bases, with 17 bases separating them. The CDR3 has 16 amino acids. In DNA, the CDR3 is TGTGCCAGCTCACCAAGCTCAGGGGACGTGGTCGGGGAGCTGTTTTTT. Amino acids: CASSPSSGDVVGELFF.

The chain carries TRBV29-1 and TRBJ1-2; 10 bases align to TRBD1. Germline values: CDR1 SQVTM, CDR2 ANQGSEA. This CDR3 has 17 amino acids. With V trimmed by 4 bases and J by 5 bases, 16 bases remained unmatched. CDR3 amino acids: CSVVDPDRGFYKYGYTF. The CDR3 nucleotides read TGCAGCGTTGTGGATCCGGACAGGGGGTTTTACAAGTATGGCTACACCTTC.